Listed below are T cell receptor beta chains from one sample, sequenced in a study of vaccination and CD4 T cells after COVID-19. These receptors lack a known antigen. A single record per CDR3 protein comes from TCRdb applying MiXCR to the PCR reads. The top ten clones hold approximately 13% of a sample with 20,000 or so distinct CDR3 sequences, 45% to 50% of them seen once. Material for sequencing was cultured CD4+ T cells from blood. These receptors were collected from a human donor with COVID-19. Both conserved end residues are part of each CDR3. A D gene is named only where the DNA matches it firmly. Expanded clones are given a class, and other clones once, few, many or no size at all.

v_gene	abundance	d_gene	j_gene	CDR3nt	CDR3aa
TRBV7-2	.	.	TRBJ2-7	TGTGCCAGCAGCTTAGCGCAAGGGACTCGATCGGTCGAGCAGTACTTC	CASSLAQGTRSVEQYF
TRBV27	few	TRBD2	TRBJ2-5	TGTGCCAGCAGTTTCCGGGGGGTCCAAGAGACCCAGTACTTC	CASSFRGVQETQYF
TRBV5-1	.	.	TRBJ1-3	TGCGCCAGCAGCTTAGGGGGTGGAGGAAACACCATATATTTT	CASSLGGGGNTIYF
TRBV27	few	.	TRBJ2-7	TGTGCCAGCAGGTTCCAGGGGGGAGACGAGCAGTACTTC	CASRFQGGDEQYF
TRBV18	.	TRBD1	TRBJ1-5	TGTGCCAGCTCCTCCGAAAAGGGGGCACAGCCCCAGCATTTT	CASSSEKGAQPQHF
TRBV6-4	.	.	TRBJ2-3	TGTGCCAGCAGTGACTACGATACGCAGTATTTT	CASSDYDTQYF
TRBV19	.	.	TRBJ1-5	TGTGCCAGTAGTAGCCAGGAGGGGGGCCCCAATCAGCCCCAGCATTTT	CASSSQEGGPNQPQHF
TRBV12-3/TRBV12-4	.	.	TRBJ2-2	TGTGCCAGCAGTTTGAAGGGGGGAGGTCACACCGGGGAGCTGTTTTTT	CASSLKGGGHTGELFF
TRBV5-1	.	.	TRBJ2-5	TGCGCCAGCAGCCGCCTTGCGACAGAACAAGAGACCCAGTACTTC	CASSRLATEQETQYF
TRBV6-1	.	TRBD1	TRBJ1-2	TGTGCCAGCAGACCACCGGGACAGGGGAACTATGGCTACACCTTC	CASRPPGQGNYGYTF
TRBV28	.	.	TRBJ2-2	TGTGCCAGCAGCCCCTCGGGCCTACGCACCGGGGAGCTGTTTTTT	CASSPSGLRTGELFF
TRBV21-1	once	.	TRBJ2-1	TGTGCCAGCAGCAAAGTGCGGGGGGGGGGGAATGAGCAGTTCTTC	CASSKVRGGGNEQFF
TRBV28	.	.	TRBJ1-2	TGTGCCAGCTCCCAATACACAGGGTTTAAAGGCTACACCTTC	CASSQYTGFKGYTF
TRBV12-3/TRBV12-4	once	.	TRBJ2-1	TGTGCCAGCAGTTTCGTAAGCTCCTACAATGAGCAGTTCTTC	CASSFVSSYNEQFF
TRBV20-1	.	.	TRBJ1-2	TGCAGTGCGGCTAGGGACGGGGGCTATGGCTACACCTTC	CSAARDGGYGYTF
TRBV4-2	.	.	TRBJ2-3	TGTGCCAGCAGCCAAGAGGGGAGCACAGATACGCAGTATTTT	CASSQEGSTDTQYF
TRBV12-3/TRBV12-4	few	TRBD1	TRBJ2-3	TGTGCCAGCGCGTCCACAGGGGGTACAGATACGCAGTATTTT	CASASTGGTDTQYF
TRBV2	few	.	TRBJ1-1	TGTGCCAGCAGGGGGACACTGAACACTGAAGCTTTCTTT	CASRGTLNTEAFF
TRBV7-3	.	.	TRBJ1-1	TGTGCCAGCAGCTTAAGTCCGTTGAACACTGAAGCTTTCTTT	CASSLSPLNTEAFF
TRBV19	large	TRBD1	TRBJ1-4	TGTGCCAGTAGTATAGGAAGACAGGGCATAGGCGAAAAACTGTTTTTT	CASSIGRQGIGEKLFF
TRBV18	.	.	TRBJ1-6	TGTGCCAGCTCACCAAAGGGAGACTCACCCCTCCACTTT	CASSPKGDSPLHF
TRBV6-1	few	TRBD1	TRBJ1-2	TGTGCCAGCAGTCGACAGGGTAGTTCGGATGGCTACACCTTC	CASSRQGSSDGYTF
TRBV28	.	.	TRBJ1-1	TGTGCCAGCAGTTACGTGGCTGAAGCTTTCTTT	CASSYVAEAFF
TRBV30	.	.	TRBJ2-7	TGTGCCTGGAGTTCTGGGACACGGCGCCACGAGCAGTACTTC	CAWSSGTRRHEQYF
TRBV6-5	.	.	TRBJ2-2	TGTGCCAGCAGTTACGGGGAAGTTGGGATACCTCGGAACACCGGGGAGCTGTTTTTT	CASSYGEVGIPRNTGELFF
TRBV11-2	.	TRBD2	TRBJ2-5	TGTGCCAGCAGCTTAAATAGTCTAGCGGGGGGACGGTCCCAAGAGACCCAGTACTTC	CASSLNSLAGGRSQETQYF
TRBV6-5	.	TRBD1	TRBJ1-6	TGTGCCAGCAGTTACGCAGGAGGGACAGGGGATGGTAATTCACCCCTCCACTTT	CASSYAGGTGDGNSPLHF
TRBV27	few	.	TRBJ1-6	TGTGCCAGCAGTTCAGTCATTGGGATTTCACCCCTCCACTTT	CASSSVIGISPLHF
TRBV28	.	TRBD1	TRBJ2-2	TGTGCCAGCAGGGCAGGGGGCCAAAACACCGGGGAGCTGTTTTTT	CASRAGGQNTGELFF
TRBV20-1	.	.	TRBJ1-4	TGCAGTGCAGCCTCGGGGGCTAATGAAAAACTGTTTTTT	CSAASGANEKLFF
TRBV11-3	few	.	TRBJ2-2	TGTGCCAGCAGTAAAGAAAGGAACACCGGGGAGCTGTTTTTT	CASSKERNTGELFF
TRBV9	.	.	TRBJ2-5	TGTGCCAGCAGCCAGGACGTCGCGGGGGAGACCCAGTACTTC	CASSQDVAGETQYF
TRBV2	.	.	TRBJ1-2	TGTGCCAGCAGTATGACAGAAAAGAACTATGGCTACACCTTC	CASSMTEKNYGYTF
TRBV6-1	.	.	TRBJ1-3	TGTGCCAGCAGGGACAGTGCGACTGGAAACACCATATATTTT	CASRDSATGNTIYF
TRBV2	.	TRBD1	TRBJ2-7	TGTGCCAGCAGTGAAGTTCAGGGGGCGTACGAGCAGTACTTC	CASSEVQGAYEQYF
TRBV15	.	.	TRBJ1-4	TGTGCCACCAGTCCGGGCAGATGGCGTGAAAAACTGTTTTTT	CATSPGRWREKLFF
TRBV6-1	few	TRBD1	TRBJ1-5	TGTGCCAGCAGTGCCCAGGGACAGTTCAATCAGCCCCAGCATTTT	CASSAQGQFNQPQHF
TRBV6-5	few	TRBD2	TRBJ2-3	TGTGCCAGCAGTTACATGGGGAGCGGGGGGTCGGCAGATACGCAGTATTTT	CASSYMGSGGSADTQYF
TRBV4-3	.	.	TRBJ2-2	TGCGCCAGCAGCCAAGCTGGAGAGGCCGGGGAGCTGTTTTTT	CASSQAGEAGELFF
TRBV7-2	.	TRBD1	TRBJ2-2	TGTGCCAGCAGCCCCACCCGGGACAGAGCGCTTACCGGGGAGCTGTTTTTT	CASSPTRDRALTGELFF
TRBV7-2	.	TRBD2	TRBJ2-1	TGTGCCAGCAGCTTAATAGGGCGGGGGAATGAGCAGTTCTTC	CASSLIGRGNEQFF
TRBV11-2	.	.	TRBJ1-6	TGTGCCAGCAGCCCCAGTAGACTCAGCTCCTATAATTCACCCCTCCACTTT	CASSPSRLSSYNSPLHF
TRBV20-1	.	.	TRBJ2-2	TGCAGTGCTAGTGGACAGACCGGGGAGCTGTTTTTT	CSASGQTGELFF
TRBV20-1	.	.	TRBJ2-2	TGCAGTGCCGAGGGTTCTCCCGGGGAGCTGTTTTTT	CSAEGSPGELFF
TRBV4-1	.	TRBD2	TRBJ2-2	TGCGCCAGCAGCCAAGAGCAGCTAGCGGGGGGATCGCGGGAGCTGTTTTTT	CASSQEQLAGGSRELFF
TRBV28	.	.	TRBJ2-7	TGTGCCAGCAGTTTAAACTACGAGCAGTACTTC	CASSLNYEQYF
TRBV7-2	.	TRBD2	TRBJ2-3	TGTGCCAGCAGCTGGACTAGCGGGGGGTCAGATACGCAGTATTTT	CASSWTSGGSDTQYF
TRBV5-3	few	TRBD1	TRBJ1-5	TGTGCCAGAAGCCCGGACAGGGAGCCCTTACCCAATCAGCCCCAGCATTTT	CARSPDREPLPNQPQHF
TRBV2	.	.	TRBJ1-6	TGTGCCAGCGGGCCCCCGAGCTCCTATAATTCACCCCTCCACTTT	CASGPPSSYNSPLHF
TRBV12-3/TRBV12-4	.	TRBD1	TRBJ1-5	TGTGCCAGCACGCAACAGGGGTTGGAGCAGCCCCAGCATTTT	CASTQQGLEQPQHF
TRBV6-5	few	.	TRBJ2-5	TGTGCCAGCAGTTACCCGCCCCAAGAGACCCAGTACTTC	CASSYPPQETQYF
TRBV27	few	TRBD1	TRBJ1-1	TGTGCCAGCCATCCAGGGGACAGGGCGACTGAAGCTTTCTTT	CASHPGDRATEAFF
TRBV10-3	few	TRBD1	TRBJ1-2	TGTGCCATCAGTCCGCCCACAGGGGTCGCCGAAGGCTACACCTTC	CAISPPTGVAEGYTF
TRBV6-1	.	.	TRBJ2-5	TGTGCCACCGTAAGGGGGGGAGGGGAGACCCAGTACTTC	CATVRGGGETQYF
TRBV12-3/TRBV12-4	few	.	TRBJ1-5	TGTGCCAGCAGTTTGTCGGGGGGCAGGAATCAGCCCCAGCATTTT	CASSLSGGRNQPQHF
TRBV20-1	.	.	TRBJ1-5	TGCAGTGCGACCCCCGGAAGCAATCAGCCCCAGCATTTT	CSATPGSNQPQHF
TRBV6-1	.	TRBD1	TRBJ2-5	TGTGCCAGCAGTCGTCTATCTGGGACAGGGGTGGAAGAGACCCAGTACTTC	CASSRLSGTGVEETQYF
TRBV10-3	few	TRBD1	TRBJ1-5	TGTGCCATCAGTGAGTTACAGGGGGTTGGGCCCCAGCATTTT	CAISELQGVGPQHF
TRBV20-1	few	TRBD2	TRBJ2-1	TGCAGTTCGGGGGGGGCCCTCGGAGATGAGCAGTTCTTC	CSSGGALGDEQFF